The subject of this entry is one TCR beta chain. Antigen unknown. Unique molecular identifiers were incorporated during preparation of the TCRbeta library. TCRdb called the PCR reads again in MiXCR, with one record for every CDR3 protein. Here the sample spans 530,000 or so distinct CDR3 sequences, 27% being singletons. This record belongs to a study of T-cell reconstitution after alpha-beta-depleted transplantation in children. Overall study results and limits: In some patients, recipient T cells and intrathymic progenitors surviving conditioning explained high day-60 diversity. After transplant, at about two months, alpha-beta T cells were reportedly derived from several hundred expanded graft clones.

The CDR3 is 20 amino acids. The J segment lost 8 bases and the V segment lost 1 base, leaving 23 bases of the junction unmatched. From germline, CDR1 is DFQATT and CDR2 SNEGSKA (reference sequence). Sequencing was performed on PBMCs, taken before TCRalphabeta/CD19-depleted stem cell transplant. This rearrangement joins TRBV20-1 to TRBJ2-1; 10 bases line up with TRBD2. The sequence was obtained from a boy under two years old with Wiskott-Aldrich syndrome, due to receive a stem cell transplant. In nucleotides, the CDR3 is TGCAGTGCTAGAGGGAGGGCTAGCGGCGCTAGCGGGAGTAGGTTCGATGAGCAGTTCTTC. Protein: CSARGRASGASGSRFDEQFF.